This T cell receptor beta chain was sequenced during a study of blood T cell repertoires in COVID-19. Looking at the study overall: Nucleic acid was either cDNA or gDNA, and it came from T cells, B-cell-depleted T cells, or PBMCs.

How the authors handled the data: Nucleated cell number was recorded as an estimate derived from reference gene primer amplification. Profiling relied on immunoSEQ multiplex PCR, and the TCRdb table lists in-frame clones only, not all of them. V and J calls and clone size are as listed in that table; D and trimming were resolved from the DNA. The top ten hold roughly 5.7% of the sample, which has about 200,000 clones, roughly 77% seen once. Followed over time, Seattle patients had been enrolled while infection was active. In its sample, this clone was seen a few times. This CDR3 comprises 13 residues. In germline, CDR1 is KGHSH, CDR2 LQKENI. V was clipped by 5 bases and J by 0 bases, with 5 bases between them.

This TCR was sampled from a woman aged 40 to 50 with COVID-19, enrolled during active disease. This chain links TRBV18 with TRBJ1-3; D remains ambiguous. The sample was peripheral blood. CDR3 sequence (DNA): TGTGCCAGCTCAGGCAACTCTGGAAACACCATATATTTT. Encoded protein: CASSGNSGNTIYF. The complete variable domain, with remaining parts taken from reference TRBV18 and TRBJ1-3, reads NAGVMQNPRHLVRRRGQEARLRCSPMKGHSHVYWYRQLPEEGLKFMVYLQKENIIDESGMPKERFSAEFPKEGPSILRIQQVVRGDSAAYFCASSGNSGNTIYFGEGSWLTVV.